This T cell receptor beta chain was recovered during a study of blood T cell repertoires in COVID-19. Study-level information: The United States, Italy and Spain were the sources of the acute and convalescent COVID-19 samples. The cDNA or gDNA used as material had been derived from T cells, B-cell-depleted T cells, or PBMCs.

The germline gives CDR1 SGHRS, CDR2 YFSETQ. V was trimmed by 7 bases and J by 8 bases, leaving 18 bases between them. This CDR3 contains 14 residues. Clones were read by immunoSEQ multiplex PCR, and TCRdb kept only the in-frame ones, dropping some. The sample holds over 200,000 clones; about 91% are singletons and the top ten take roughly 2.7%. Source material: peripheral blood. This TCR came from a person under 35 with COVID-19, enrolled during active disease. The gene calls are TRBV5-1 and TRBJ1-4; no clear D. The CDR3 is CASGDGQEAEKLFF. Written as DNA, the CDR3 is TGCGCCAGCGGCGACGGGCAGGAGGCGGAAAAACTGTTTTTT.